The 4 T cell receptor beta chains below all came from one sample that was sequenced in a study of molecular identifiers for immune sequencing clone quantification (dated by TCRdb to 2017 to 2018). Libraries were prepared through PCR. Sequencer: NextSeq 500. TCRdb reworked the public reads: Q25 trimming with fastp, MiXCR clone assembly, productive beta chains retained. Rows are combined by CDR3 protein, so each entry shows the most common genes and DNA. A total of 460,000 or so distinct CDR3 sequences appear in this sample, around 25% of them only once. The ten largest account for 0.76% of the sample. Specimen: naive CD8+ T cells from blood, with Jurkat cell RNA spiked in. What the cell subset or site label conveys for this sample: FACS-sorted CD8+CD4-CCR7+CD45RA+ naive T cells. These TCRs come from a human donor in good health. Some libraries in this study had Jurkat cell RNA spiked in.

The chain couples TRBV7-9 to TRBJ2-2; TRBD1 matches 11 bases. This CDR3 has 18 amino acids. The ends lost 4 bases at V and 3 bases at J; junction bases unmatched: 10. In germline, CDR1 is SEHNR, CDR2 FQNEAQ (reference sequence). The CDR3 here is CASSSTVPGQGDTGELFF. CDR3 DNA: TGTGCCAGCAGCTCAACTGTACCGGGACAGGGGGACACCGGGGAGCTGTTTTTT.

This clonotype was picked up many times. The rearrangement joins TRBV5-6 to TRBJ2-3; perhaps D is TRBD1 or TRBD2 (5 bases each). V lost 3 bases and J lost 5, with 10 bases in between. The CDR3 is 13 residues long. CDR1 and CDR2 from the germline V gene are SGHDT and YYEEEE. As DNA, the CDR3 is TGTGCCAGCAGCTGGGGGTATAAAGATACGCAGTATTTT. Its protein product is CASSWGYKDTQYF. Full variable domain (rest looked up from reference TRBV5-6 and TRBJ2-3): DAGVTQSPTHLIKTRGQQVTLRCSPKSGHDTVSWYQQALGQGPQFIFQYYEEEERQRGNFPDRFSGHQFPNYSSELNVNALLLGDSALYLCASSWGYKDTQYFGPGTRLTVL.

This clonotype was recorded a few times. This chain connects TRBV6-4 to TRBJ1-2; no clear D gene. V shed 5 bases and J shed 6 bases, with 19 bases lying between them. In germline, CDR1 is MRHNA, CDR2 SNTAGT. CDR3 length equals 15 residues. In DNA, the CDR3 is TGTGCCAGCAGTCCAAGGCCGGGAACCAACCATGGCTACACCTTC. Residues: CASSPRPGTNHGYTF.

This clonotype was observed a few times. This rearrangement joins TRBV28 to TRBJ2-3; D is undetermined. V was cut by 5 bases and J by 10 bases, with 10 bases left in between. The germline V gene encodes CDR1 MDHEN and CDR2 SYDVKM. The CDR3 runs 11 residues. The CDR3 DNA follows: TGTGCCAGCAGTCAAGGGAATGCGCAGTATTTT. Protein product: CASSQGNAQYF. The full variable domain, in which reference TRBV28 and TRBJ2-3 provide the parts outside the CDR3, is DVKVTQSSRYLVKRTGEKVFLECVQDMDHENMFWYRQDPGLGLRLIYFSYDVKMKEKGDIPEGYSVSREKKERFSLILESASTNQTSMYLCASSQGNAQYFGPGTRLTVL.